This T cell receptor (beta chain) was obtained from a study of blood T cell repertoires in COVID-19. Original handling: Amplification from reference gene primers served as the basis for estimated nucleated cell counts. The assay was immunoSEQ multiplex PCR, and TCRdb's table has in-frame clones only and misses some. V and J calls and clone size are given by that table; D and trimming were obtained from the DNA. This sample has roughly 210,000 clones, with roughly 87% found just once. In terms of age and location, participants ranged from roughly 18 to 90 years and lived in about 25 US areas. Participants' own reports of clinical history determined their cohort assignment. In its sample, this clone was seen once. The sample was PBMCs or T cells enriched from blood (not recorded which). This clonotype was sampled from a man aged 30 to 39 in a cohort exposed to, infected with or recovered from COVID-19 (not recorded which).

CDR3 nucleotides: TGTGCTAGTGGTTTGGTACTAGGACGAGAAGAGACCAATGAGCAGTTCTTC. This translates into CASGLVLGREETNEQFF. V gene TRBV12-5 combines with J gene TRBJ2-1; maybe TRBD2 (5 bases). The V gene lost 0 bases and the J gene lost 6 bases, with 18 bases spanning the gap. This CDR3 has 17 amino acids. Germline V gene sequence: CDR1 LGHNT, CDR2 FRNRAP.